One and the same sample provided the 31 T cell receptor beta chains below, sequenced in a study of blood T cell repertoires in COVID-19. Clones were sequenced by immunoSEQ multiplex PCR, and TCRdb holds only the in-frame ones, with some missing. The sample yields around 77,000 clones, under 80% seen once. The sequencing sample was made of peripheral blood. These receptors all stem from an elderly woman with active or convalescent COVID-19.

V is TRBV6-5 and J is TRBJ1-5; the match to TRBD1 covers 7 bases. V gave up 6 bases and J gave up 0 bases; unmatched junction bases: 5. The CDR3 extends over 15 amino acids. Germline CDR1 reads MNHEY; CDR2 reads SVGAGI. The CDR3: CASSGGQTSNQPQHF. The CDR3 bases are TGTGCCAGCAGCGGGGGACAGACTAGCAATCAGCCCCAGCATTTT.

This clone occurred a few times. The chain recombines TRBV6-5 with TRBJ2-7; a possible D gene is TRBD2 (5 bases). Germline V lookup: CDR1 MNHEY, CDR2 SVGAGI. Trimming cost V 6 bases and J 3 bases, with 18 bases left between them. The CDR3 runs 15 residues. The CDR3 protein is CASSRTREFFYEQYF. The DNA for the CDR3 is TGTGCCAGCAGCCGAACCCGGGAATTCTTCTACGAGCAGTACTTC.

Only one count was recorded for this clone. The V gene is TRBV7-2, the J gene TRBJ1-4, with 8 bases aligning to TRBD1. With V trimmed by 4 bases and J by 6 bases, 10 bases remained unmatched. The germline gives CDR1 SGHTA, CDR2 FQGNSA. The CDR3 is 16 amino acids. The CDR3 DNA follows: TGTGCCAGCAGCTGGGGACCCGGGACAGGCGATGAAAAACTGTTTTTT. Residues: CASSWGPGTGDEKLFF. Looking up the rest from reference TRBV7-2 and TRBJ1-4 gives the full variable domain: GAGVSQSPSNKVTEKGKDVELRCDPISGHTALYWYRQSLGQGLEFLIYFQGNSAPDKSGLPSDRFSAERTGGSVSTLTIQRTQQEDSAVYLCASSWGPGTGDEKLFFGSGTQLSVL.

This clone was seen just once. The chain has TRBV5-6 and TRBJ2-4, with a tentative D call TRBD1 (5 bases). The V end was cut by 2 bases, the J end by 0 bases, with 15 bases between. This CDR3 has 17 amino acids. In germline, CDR1 is SGHDT, CDR2 YYEEEE. This CDR3 reads CASSFGQTRLAKNIQYF. CDR3 nucleotide sequence: TGTGCCAGCAGCTTCGGACAAACCAGACTAGCCAAAAACATTCAGTACTTC. The whole variable domain, remainder taken from reference TRBV5-6 and TRBJ2-4, is DAGVTQSPTHLIKTRGQQVTLRCSPKSGHDTVSWYQQALGQGPQFIFQYYEEEERQRGNFPDRFSGHQFPNYSSELNVNALLLGDSALYLCASSFGQTRLAKNIQYFGAGTRLSVL.

This rearrangement joins TRBV5-1 to TRBJ2-5, with D perhaps TRBD2 (7 bases). CDR1 SGHRS and CDR2 YFSETQ come from the germline V gene. The CDR3 spans 16 residues. Trimming removed 0 bases at V and 2 bases at J, with 14 bases between. CDR3 bases: TGCGCCAGCAGCTTGGTGTTGCGGGGGACACAAGAGACCCAGTACTTC. This translates into CASSLVLRGTQETQYF.

The chain recombines TRBV30 with TRBJ2-2; no clear D gene. From germline, CDR1 is GTSNPN and CDR2 SVGIG (reference sequence). The CDR3 consists of 11 residues. Trimming shortened V by 0 bases and J by 9 bases, and 5 bases separated the two germline ends. The DNA for the CDR3 is TGTGCCTGGAGTGTACTCCGGGAGCTGTTTTTT. Encoded protein: CAWSVLRELFF.

This rearrangement joins TRBV2 to TRBJ2-1, with D tentatively TRBD1 (6 bases). Germline lookup yields CDR1 SNHLY and CDR2 FYNNEI. Trimming took off 3 bases at V and 4 bases at J, with 7 bases between the two ends. The CDR3 is 13 amino acids. CDR3 sequence: CASSEDSYNEQFF. CDR3 bases: TGTGCCAGCAGTGAGGACAGTTACAATGAGCAGTTCTTC.

The CDR3 nucleotides are TGTGCCAGTAGACCTCGACAGGGGATGAACACTGAAGCTTTCTTT. Translated: CASRPRQGMNTEAFF. The chain uses TRBV19 and TRBJ1-1; 8 positions agree with TRBD1. Per the germline V gene, CDR1 is LNHDA and CDR2 is SQIVND (reference sequence). V lost 6 bases to trimming and J lost 0 bases; unmatched junction nucleotides: 6. This CDR3 has 15 amino acids.

V is TRBV3-1 (or the pseudogene TRBV3-2) and J is TRBJ2-1; D perhaps matches TRBD2 (5 bases). The V and J ends lost 0 bases and 10 bases respectively, with 13 bases between them. This CDR3 region has 14 residues. CDR1 and CDR2 from the germline V gene are LGHDT and YNNKEL (reference sequence). Here the CDR3 DNA reads TGTGCCAGCAGCCAAGACCCGGGAAGTAGGGAGCAGTTCTTC. Encoded protein: CASSQDPGSREQFF.

The rearrangement uses TRBV27 and TRBJ1-4; D ambiguous. The CDR3 runs to 11 residues. CDR1 and CDR2 from the germline V gene are MNHEY and SMNVEV (reference sequence). Between the trimmed V and J ends, which lost 6 bases and 8 bases, there was a span of 7 bases. Written as DNA, the CDR3 is TGTGCCAGCAGCCCCGGGGAAAAACTGTTTTTT. Protein product: CASSPGEKLFF.

This chain joins TRBV7-9 and TRBJ2-3; perhaps TRBD2 as D (6 bases). The CDR3 is 16 residues long. V was cut by 1 base and J by 5 bases, with 16 bases left in between. Germline CDR1 reads SEHNR; CDR2 reads FQNEAQ (reference sequence). This chain's CDR3 is CASSLEGLPRIDTQYF. In DNA, the CDR3 is TGTGCCAGCAGCTTAGAAGGACTACCTAGGATAGATACGCAGTATTTT.

The rearrangement links TRBV10-2 to TRBJ2-7; 8 bases match TRBD2. This CDR3 contains 14 residues. V shed 6 bases, J shed 7 bases, and the junction held 11 bases outside the gene matches. Per germline, CDR1 WSHSY and CDR2 SAAADI. Here the CDR3 DNA reads TGCGCCAGCAGGGGGATTAGCGGGGAAGAAGAGCAGTACTTC. Amino acids: CASRGISGEEEQYF.

Concerning this clone itself: An end of the junction differs from the germline gene, which may be a read error. The V call is TRBV24-1, the J call TRBJ1-5; the match to TRBD1 covers 7 bases. The V gene's germline CDR1 is KGHDR and CDR2 SFDVKD. CDR3 length: 16 residues. The DNA for the CDR3 is TGTGCCACCAGGGATTGTGAGACAGGGATCAATCAGCCCCAGCATTTT. It is translated as CATRDCETGINQPQHF.

V usage is TRBV3-1 (or the pseudogene TRBV3-2) and J usage is TRBJ2-7, with D perhaps matching TRBD2 (6 bases). The CDR3 is 13 amino acids. Trimming stripped 4 bases from V and 4 bases from J, with 11 bases between. Germline V gene data show CDR1 as LGHDT and CDR2 as YNNKEL (reference sequence). The CDR3 protein is CASSPRAGYEQYF. CDR3 DNA: TGTGCCAGCAGCCCCAGGGCGGGGTACGAGCAGTACTTC.

The chain is built from TRBV11-2 and TRBJ2-1; D gene unclear. Trimming cost V 3 bases and J 9 bases, with 18 bases left between them. In germline, CDR1 is SGHAT, CDR2 FQNNGV. The CDR3 has 15 residues. CDR3 nucleotides: TGTGCCAGCAGCTTCGATGATTTAGTAAGTGGTGAGCAGTTCTTC. It translates to CASSFDDLVSGEQFF.

The V gene is TRBV30, the J gene TRBJ2-7, with no clear D. CDR3 length: 15 amino acids. Germline values: CDR1 GTSNPN, CDR2 SVGIG (reference sequence). V gave up 3 bases and J gave up 0 bases, with 15 bases separating them. CDR3 loop: CAWSPGPPGSYEQYF. CDR3 DNA sequence: TGTGCCTGGAGCCCGGGTCCTCCTGGCTCCTACGAGCAGTACTTC.

V gene TRBV11-2 combines with J gene TRBJ1-1; D is unresolved. The CDR3 spans 13 residues. V was trimmed by 1 base and J by 4 bases, leaving 7 bases between them. Germline V gene sequence: CDR1 SGHAT, CDR2 FQNNGV. CDR3 bases: TGTGCCAGCAGCTTAGGTGCGGCCACTGAAGCTTTCTTT. Encoded protein: CASSLGAATEAFF.

V and J are TRBV7-2 and TRBJ2-5; D is undetermined. The V gene's germline CDR1 is SGHTA and CDR2 FQGNSA. Between the trimmed V and J ends, which lost 1 base and 4 bases, there was a span of 7 bases. The CDR3 length is 13 residues. As DNA, the CDR3 is TGTGCCAGCAGCTTAGTGAGATTAGAGACCCAGTACTTC. Translated: CASSLVRLETQYF.

The chain combines TRBV19 with TRBJ1-4, with D unclear. The CDR3 length is 18 residues. Germline CDR1 and CDR2: LNHDA and SQIVND (reference sequence). Trimming removed 7 bases from V and 0 bases from J, with 21 bases in between. The CDR3 spells CASKEDGSLLSTNEKLFF. In DNA, the CDR3 is TGTGCCAGTAAGGAGGATGGGTCCCTACTGTCAACTAATGAAAAACTGTTTTTT.

V gene TRBV19 combines with J gene TRBJ1-4, with 7 bases aligning to TRBD1. Germline assignment: CDR1 LNHDA and CDR2 SQIVND (reference sequence). The CDR3 is 15 residues long. Trimming cost V 5 bases and J 7 bases; bases outside gene matches: 10. CDR3 region: CASSAAPGTVEKLFF. The CDR3 DNA reads as TGTGCCAGTAGTGCCGCACCCGGGACAGTTGAAAAACTGTTTTTT.

This chain joins TRBV3-1 (or the pseudogene TRBV3-2) and TRBJ2-5, with 7 positions matching TRBD1. Trimming took 1 base from V and 5 from J; bases not matched to a gene: 4. CDR1 and CDR2 (germline): LGHDT, YNNKEL (reference sequence). The CDR3 extends over 14 amino acids. The CDR3 bases are TGTGCCAGCAGCCAAGGGACAGGTCCCGAGACCCAGTACTTC. As protein: CASSQGTGPETQYF.

This chain's CDR3 is CASARYGFNEKLFF. As DNA, the CDR3 is TGTGCTAGTGCCCGCTACGGTTTTAATGAAAAACTGTTTTTT. This sequence joins TRBV12-5 and TRBJ1-4; D is unclear. Germline V lookup: CDR1 LGHNT, CDR2 FRNRAP. V lost 7 bases, J lost 4 bases, and 13 bases lay in between. CDR3 size: 14 residues.

This chain uses TRBV2 with TRBJ2-7; tentatively, D is TRBD2 (6 bases). Germline lookup yields CDR1 SNHLY and CDR2 FYNNEI. The V gene lost 7 bases and the J gene lost 3 bases, with 13 bases spanning the gap. CDR3 length: 13 residues. The CDR3 reads CASTERALYEQYF. The CDR3 region has the DNA TGTGCCAGCACAGAGCGGGCCCTCTACGAGCAGTACTTC. Full variable domain (remainder filled in from reference TRBV2 and TRBJ2-7): EPEVTQTPSHQVTQMGQEVILRCVPISNHLYFYWYRQILGQKVEFLVSFYNNEISEKSEIFDDQFSVERPDGSNFTLKIRSTKLEDSAMYFCASTERALYEQYFGPGTRLTVT.

The CDR3 protein is CASSGGSYTGELFF. The CDR3 DNA is TGTGCCTCCTCGGGCGGGAGCTACACCGGGGAGCTGTTTTTT. The rearrangement joins TRBV30 to TRBJ2-2, with 7 positions matching TRBD2. The CDR3 consists of 14 residues. V trimming: 7 bases; J trimming: 3 bases; junction bases outside the gene matches: 8. Germline V gene sequence: CDR1 GTSNPN, CDR2 SVGIG (reference sequence).

This clone showed up just a few times. CDR3 in amino acids: CASSPRAGVSSSGNTIYF. Here the CDR3 DNA reads TGTGCCAGCTCACCCCGGGCAGGGGTATCGAGCTCTGGAAACACCATATATTTT. The V gene is TRBV18, the J gene TRBJ1-3, with D tentatively TRBD1 (6 bases). Germline V gene data show CDR1 as KGHSH and CDR2 as LQKENI. The length of the CDR3 is 18 residues. Trimming stripped 3 bases from V and 0 bases from J, with 18 bases between.

The V and J genes are TRBV21-1 and TRBJ1-1. TRBV21-1 represents a pseudogene. This CDR3 contains 14 residues. The CDR3 spells CASRESREDTEAFF. CDR3 nucleotides: TGTGCCAGCAGGGAAAGCAGGGAGGACACTGAAGCTTTCTTT.

CDR3 region: CASSPGVVGIYGYTF. The CDR3 DNA reads as TGCGCCAGCAGCCCGGGGGTGGTGGGGATCTATGGCTACACCTTC. The V and J genes are TRBV4-3 and TRBJ1-2; weak D call: TRBD1 (5 bases). Trimming took 4 bases from V and 4 from J, leaving 16 bases between them. This CDR3 has 15 amino acids. CDR1 LGHNA and CDR2 YSLEER come from the germline V gene.

This chain uses TRBV6-4 with TRBJ1-2, with TRBD1 matching 12 bases. Per germline, CDR1 MRHNA and CDR2 SNTAGT. The CDR3 has 14 residues. The trim removed 5 bases at V and 6 bases at J, leaving 4 bases unmatched. The CDR3 reads CASSPGTGGDGYTF. CDR3 nucleotide sequence: TGTGCCAGCAGTCCAGGGACAGGGGGCGATGGCTACACCTTC.

The chain employs TRBV5-1 and TRBJ2-5; D might be TRBD1 (7 bases). The CDR3 extends over 16 amino acids. V shed 0 bases and J shed 1 base, with 13 bases lying between them. Germline CDR1 and CDR2: SGHRS and YFSETQ. The CDR3 nucleotides read TGCGCCAGCAGCTTGGCAGCAGGGGGGTCCCAAGAGACCCAGTACTTC. Amino acid sequence: CASSLAAGGSQETQYF.

A few counts support this clone. V is TRBV27 and J is TRBJ2-3; D is undetermined. Germline CDR1 reads MNHEY; CDR2 reads SMNVEV (reference sequence). V was trimmed by 4 bases and J by 1 base, leaving 15 bases between them. The CDR3 sequence is 16 residues long. The CDR3 coding sequence is TGTGCCAGCAGTTCCAGGTCTATCTCGGGCACAGATACGCAGTATTTT. Translating it yields CASSSRSISGTDTQYF.

V gene TRBV7-2 combines with J gene TRBJ2-2; 13 positions match TRBD2. The CDR3 spans 18 residues. Germline CDR1 SGHTA, CDR2 FQGNSA. The V and J ends lost 4 bases and 4 bases, in that order; junction bases with no gene match: 9. CDR3 protein: CASSSGLAGVTRTGELFF. CDR3 coding DNA: TGTGCCAGCAGCTCCGGACTAGCGGGGGTCACCCGCACCGGGGAGCTGTTTTTT.